These 9 T cell receptor beta chains were sequenced from one sample in a study of blood T cells in healthy people across ages. Sample-barcoded 5' priming and a J-beta primer mix drove a second PCR of 7 to 11 cycles. One entry per CDR3 protein results from TCRdb running MiXCR on the 5' RACE reads. This repertoire shows some 1.4 million distinct CDR3 sequences, approximately 40% found once; its top ten account for roughly 7.7%. Sequenced: blood. The receptors were sampled from a woman aged 18-29 years in good health.

This clonotype has a handful of counts. The genes are TRBV12-3 or TRBV12-4 and TRBJ2-7; weak D call: TRBD2 (6 bases). CDR3 length: 14 amino acids. Trimming removed 6 bases from V and 1 base from J, with 13 bases in between. This CDR3 reads CASSRILASYEQYF. CDR3 nucleotides: TGTGCCAGCAGCCGTATACTAGCTTCCTACGAGCAGTACTTC.

This clonotype was recorded a few times. The rearrangement uses TRBV12-3 or TRBV12-4 and TRBJ1-5; no clear D gene. V lost 7 bases, J lost 2 bases, and 18 bases lay in between. The CDR3 is 16 amino acids. CDR3 nucleotides: TGTGCCAGCACCATAGAGGGAATGGTGGGCAATCAGCCCCAGCATTTT. Translation gives CASTIEGMVGNQPQHF.

The chain carries TRBV5-5 and TRBJ1-2, with a weak D call TRBD1 (5 bases). The germline V gene encodes CDR1 SGHKS and CDR2 YYEKEE (reference sequence). The CDR3 covers 13 residues. V lost 9 bases, J lost 0 bases, and 12 bases lay in between. The CDR3 nucleotides read TGTGCCACGTCCGGGGGAACTAACTATGGCTACACCTTC. Translated: CATSGGTNYGYTF.

In this sample, this clonotype turned up a few times. The V call is TRBV6-1, the J call TRBJ2-6; D is perhaps TRBD1 (7 bases). Germline V gene data show CDR1 as MNHNS and CDR2 as SASEGT. Trimming took 7 bases from V and 2 from J, leaving 12 bases between them. The CDR3 is 15 residues long. Here the CDR3 reads CASMARGAGANVLTF. DNA for the CDR3: TGTGCCAGCATGGCCAGGGGGGCTGGGGCCAACGTCCTGACTTTC.

CDR3 amino acids: CAWHSQGVHQPQHF. Here the CDR3 DNA reads TGTGCCTGGCATTCTCAGGGGGTACATCAGCCCCAGCATTTT. The rearrangement joins TRBV30 to TRBJ1-5; TRBD1 matches 7 bases. Germline CDR1 and CDR2: GTSNPN and SVGIG (reference sequence). The CDR3 totals 14 residues. Trimming removed 5 bases from V and 5 bases from J; junction bases left unmatched: 9.

V gene TRBV18 combines with J gene TRBJ2-1; 7 bases fit TRBD2. Trimming removed 2 bases from V and 3 bases from J; junction bases left unmatched: 4. The CDR3 totals 15 residues. Germline CDR1 is KGHSH and CDR2 is LQKENI. Here the CDR3 DNA reads TGTGCCAGCTCACCAGGCGGGGGAATCTACAATGAGCAGTTCTTC. It encodes CASSPGGGIYNEQFF. Full variable domain (missing parts from reference TRBV18 and TRBJ2-1): NAGVMQNPRHLVRRRGQEARLRCSPMKGHSHVYWYRQLPEEGLKFMVYLQKENIIDESGMPKERFSAEFPKEGPSILRIQQVVRGDSAAYFCASSPGGGIYNEQFFGPGTRLTVL.

This clonotype was picked up a small number of times. The chain has TRBV20-1 and TRBJ1-1; 7 positions agree with TRBD1. From germline, CDR1 is DFQATT and CDR2 SNEGSKA (reference sequence). The CDR3 is made up of 14 amino acids. The V gene end was trimmed by 5 bases and the J gene end by 4 bases; junction bases not matched to a gene: 10. The CDR3 here is CSAGATTGSTEAFF. CDR3 bases: TGCAGTGCTGGGGCTACGACAGGGAGCACTGAAGCTTTCTTT.

This clonotype has just a few counts. This chain uses TRBV27 with TRBJ2-3, with D perhaps TRBD2 (6 bases). CDR3 length equals 15 residues. Looked up from germline, CDR1 is MNHEY and CDR2 is SMNVEV (reference sequence). V lost 2 bases and J lost 1, with 10 bases in between. The CDR3 region is CASSLGRDGTDTQYF. CDR3 DNA sequence: TGTGCCAGCAGTTTAGGGCGGGATGGCACAGATACGCAGTATTTT.

The chain joins TRBV7-2 to TRBJ2-1, with a possible D match to TRBD1 (5 bases). V was clipped by 1 base and J by 7 bases, with 11 bases between them. CDR1 is SGHTA, CDR2 FQGNSA, per germline. This CDR3 region has 14 residues. CDR3 DNA: TGTGCCAGCAGCTTAGAGGGCAGGGTAAATGAGCAGTTCTTC. Encoded protein: CASSLEGRVNEQFF.